This section outlines one T cell receptor beta chain sequence together with its context. Its antigen is unknown. This sample stems from a study of cytomegalovirus exposure and HLA in healthy donors. Study conclusions and caveats: Most TCR sequences showed up rarely, but some public TCRs showed up in many donors. Accounts indicate the classifier identified cytomegalovirus status with strong specificity and sensitivity.

Trimming stripped 5 bases from V and 6 bases from J, with 19 bases between. Germline lookup yields CDR1 SEHNR and CDR2 FQNEAQ (reference sequence). This CDR3 region has 15 residues. Method: immunoSEQ multiplex PCR; TCRdb's copy keeps in-frame clones and lacks some. Here the sample spans approximately 72,000 clones, approximately 94% being singletons. Source material: PBMCs. The clonotype was recovered from a woman under 30 in good health and CMV-seronegative. This rearrangement joins TRBV7-9 to TRBJ1-2; possibly TRBD1 for D (5 bases). CDR3 residues: CASSSGTGGSDGYTF. The CDR3, as DNA: TGTGCCAGCAGCAGCGGAACCGGGGGGTCGGATGGCTACACCTTC. Combining the CDR3 with reference TRBV7-9 and TRBJ1-2 gives the whole variable domain DTGVSQNPRHKITKRGQNVTFRCDPISEHNRLYWYRQTLGQGPEFLTYFQNEAQLEKSRLLSDRFSAERPKGSFSTLEIQRTEQGDSAMYLCASSSGTGGSDGYTFGSGTRLTVV.